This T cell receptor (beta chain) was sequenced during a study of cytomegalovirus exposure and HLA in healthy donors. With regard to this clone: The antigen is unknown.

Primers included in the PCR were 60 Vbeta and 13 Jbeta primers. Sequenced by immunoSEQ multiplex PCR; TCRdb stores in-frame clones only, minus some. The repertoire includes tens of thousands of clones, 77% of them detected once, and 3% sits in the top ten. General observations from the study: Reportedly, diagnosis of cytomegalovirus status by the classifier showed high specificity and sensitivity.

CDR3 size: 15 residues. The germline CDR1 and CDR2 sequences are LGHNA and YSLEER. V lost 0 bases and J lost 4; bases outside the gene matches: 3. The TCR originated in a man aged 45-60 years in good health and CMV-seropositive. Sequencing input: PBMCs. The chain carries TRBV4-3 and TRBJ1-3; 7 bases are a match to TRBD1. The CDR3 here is CASSQEDRDGNTIYF. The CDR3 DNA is TGCGCCAGCAGCCAAGAAGACAGGGACGGAAACACCATATATTTT.